This TCR beta chain was profiled in a study of shared clonotypes between healthy human individuals. The donors were adults (healthy and HIV-negative) with no recent acute infections or vaccinations. The ends lost 4 bases at V and 8 bases at J; junction bases unmatched: 10. The CDR3 is 16 amino acids. Germline V gene lookup returns CDR1 SGHNT and CDR2 YYREEE (reference sequence). For sorted subsets, 150 to 250 ng DNA per replicate equaled around 28,000 T cell genomes. TCRdb's table, derived via immunoSEQ multiplex PCR, lists solely in-frame clones and lacks some. This sample has approximately 2.3 million clones, with more than 85% found just once. Study-wide results and limits: A few donors shared approximately 5% of their naive CD4 clonotypes.

A word on this clone: Its specificity is not known.

This clonotype originated in a man between 18 and 29 years old in good health. Some clones in this sample may be carry-over from other donors' samples. The sample consisted of naive CD4+ T cells from PBMCs. As to subset: CD45RA+ positively selected. The chain carries TRBV5-4 and TRBJ1-4, with TRBD1 matching over 11 bases. The CDR3 coding sequence is TGTGCCAGCAGCAGGACAACCGGGACAGGGGGGGAAAAACTGTTTTTT. Protein product: CASSRTTGTGGEKLFF.